This TCR beta chain was identified in a study of T cell changes during pregnancy in multiple sclerosis. Germline lookup yields CDR1 SGDLS and CDR2 YYNGEE. This CDR3 spans 18 amino acids. The junction had 8 bases not matched to a gene; V was cut back by 0 bases and J by 4 bases. Sequencing used immunoSEQ multiplex PCR; TCRdb keeps in-frame clones, though not all of them. Altogether 40,000 to 45,000 clones are present, about 85% being singletons, with the ten largest covering 0.75% to 1%. The specimen comprised CD4+ T cells from peripheral blood mononuclear cells, sampled after pregnancy. This TCR was recovered from a female donor with multiple sclerosis, enrolled in a pregnancy study. The gene calls are TRBV9 and TRBJ2-3; 13 nucleotides agree with TRBD2. The DNA of the CDR3 is TGTGCCAGCAGCGTAGCCCCACTAGCGGGGGGGTGGTCAGATACGCAGTATTTT. This sequence encodes CASSVAPLAGGWSDTQYF.